The 21 T cell receptor beta chains reported below all come from one sample, sequenced in a study of blood T cell repertoires in COVID-19 (dated by TCRdb to about 2020). Library preparation was by the immunoSEQ multiplex PCR assay. The clones in this table, taken by TCRdb from immuneACCESS, are in-frame only. Not every clone is retained; where verified, under half of the shortfall comes from an unresolved V gene, and the cause of the rest is unknown. The sample table lists around 230,000 clones, over 75% of them with a count of one. Roughly 8% of the sample is held by the ten biggest clonotypes. The sequencing sample was made of peripheral blood. These receptors were obtained from a woman of 80 years or more with acute or convalescent COVID-19.

A remark on this clone: This CDR3 is also generated by other DNA sequences in the sample. The chain carries TRBV2 and TRBJ2-5; no firm D call. From germline, CDR1 is SNHLY and CDR2 FYNNEI. The CDR3 loop spans 11 amino acids. The ends were cut back, 4 bases at V and 4 bases at J, with 4 bases in the middle. The CDR3, as DNA: TGTGCCAGCAGTGTCGGAGAGACCCAGTACTTC. Amino acids: CASSVGETQYF.

The chain carries TRBV18 and TRBJ2-2, with D hard to call. The CDR3 contains 13 residues. Trimming removed 2 bases from V and 2 bases from J, with 3 bases in between. Germline V gives CDR1 KGHSH, CDR2 LQKENI. CDR3 region: CASSPINTGELFF. The CDR3 DNA sequence: TGTGCCAGCTCACCAATAAACACCGGGGAGCTGTTTTTT.

This clone was counted a single time. This sequence joins TRBV21-1 and TRBJ1-2; the table's D gene call, TRBD1, was not cross checked with the DNA. TRBV21-1 has pseudogene status. The CDR3 extends over 15 amino acids. In nucleotides, the CDR3 is TGTGCCAGCAGCACTACGACAGGGGCGTACTATGGCTACACCTTC. Its translation: CASSTTTGAYYGYTF.

This sequence joins TRBV3-1 (or the pseudogene TRBV3-2) and TRBJ2-7; D not certain. Germline CDR1 reads LGHDT; CDR2 reads YNNKEL (reference sequence). V was clipped by 0 bases and J by 6 bases, with 9 bases between them. This CDR3 has 13 residues. CDR3 loop: CASSQEFGGEQYF. The CDR3 bases are TGTGCCAGCAGCCAAGAGTTTGGCGGCGAGCAGTACTTC.

This chain uses TRBV20-1 with TRBJ2-5, with 7 bases fitting TRBD2. Germline V gene sequence: CDR1 DFQATT, CDR2 SNEGSKA (reference sequence). CDR3 length equals 15 residues. With V trimmed by 3 bases and J by 5 bases, 12 bases remained unmatched. CDR3 coding DNA: TGCAGTGCTAGTACTCGGTGGCGGGGGAGGGAGACCCAGTACTTC. It specifies CSASTRWRGRETQYF.

J is TRBJ2-5 and V is TRBV3-1 (or the pseudogene TRBV3-2); 9 bases line up with TRBD2. The CDR3 contains 16 residues. Germline V CDR1 and CDR2: LGHDT, YNNKEL (reference sequence). Trimming took 7 bases from V and 5 from J; bases not matched to a gene: 14. CDR3 residues: CASTLGVSGGGETQYF. The CDR3 DNA reads as TGTGCCAGCACCCTGGGGGTTAGCGGGGGAGGGGAGACCCAGTACTTC.

This chain joins TRBV10-3 and TRBJ1-6, with D perhaps matching TRBD1 (5 bases). V was trimmed by 0 bases and J by 13 bases, leaving 13 bases between them. Germline V CDR1 and CDR2: ENHRY, SYGVKD. The CDR3 extends over 14 amino acids. The CDR3 protein is CAISESVDSGPLHF. The CDR3 DNA reads TGTGCCATCAGTGAGTCGGTTGACAGCGGGCCCCTCCACTTT.

This clone appeared a single time. The chain carries TRBV27 and TRBJ1-5; 9 nucleotides align to TRBD1. This CDR3 contains 13 residues. V shed 5 bases, J shed 11 bases, and the junction held 7 bases outside the gene matches. CDR1 is MNHEY, CDR2 SMNVEV, per germline (reference sequence). CDR3 protein: CASSGQGPYAQHF. CDR3 nucleotide sequence: TGTGCCAGCAGTGGACAGGGGCCCTACGCCCAGCATTTT.

The chain is built from TRBV6-4 and TRBJ2-7, with no clear D. The CDR3 has 14 residues. Deletions cut 6 bases from V and 2 bases from J, with 14 bases between. The germline gives CDR1 MRHNA, CDR2 SNTAGT. The CDR3 is CASRPPAVPYEQYF. In DNA form, the CDR3 reads TGTGCCAGCAGGCCCCCCGCGGTCCCCTACGAGCAGTACTTC.

The chain links TRBV5-1 to TRBJ1-1, with a tentative D call TRBD1 (5 bases). Germline V lookup: CDR1 SGHRS, CDR2 YFSETQ. Trimming pared 4 bases from V and 3 bases from J, leaving 13 bases between. There are 14 residues in the CDR3. This CDR3 is CASSPTGEDTEAFF. Here the CDR3 DNA reads TGCGCCAGCAGCCCGACGGGGGAAGACACTGAAGCTTTCTTT.

V is TRBV5-4 and J is TRBJ2-1; 11 bases are a match to TRBD2. V was clipped by 0 bases and J by 6 bases; unmatched bases: 5. Germline CDR1 reads SGHNT; CDR2 reads YYREEE (reference sequence). CDR3 length: 16 residues. The CDR3 DNA sequence: TGTGCCAGCAGCTTGGTTTCGACTAGCGGGACCAATGAGCAGTTCTTC. Translating gives CASSLVSTSGTNEQFF.

This chain joins TRBV18 and TRBJ2-5; TRBD2 aligns across 10 bases. Losses at the gene ends were 3 bases for V and 4 bases for J; bases not matched to a gene: 5. The CDR3 extends over 15 amino acids. CDR1 and CDR2 (germline): KGHSH, LQKENI. This CDR3 reads CASSPSGGAGETQYF. The CDR3 region has the DNA TGTGCCAGCTCACCCAGCGGGGGGGCCGGAGAGACCCAGTACTTC.

This rearrangement joins TRBV6-8 to TRBJ1-6; D ambiguous. V lost 4 bases to trimming and J lost 9 bases, with 25 bases between them. The germline V gene encodes CDR1 MNHGY and CDR2 SAAAGT. There are 18 residues in the CDR3. The CDR3 nucleotides are TGTGCCAGCAGTTCCCCAGACTACTCGGGAGGGTTCGGTTCACCCCTCCACTTT. This encodes CASSSPDYSGGFGSPLHF.

The rearrangement uses TRBV6-5 and TRBJ2-6, with D uncertain. The CDR3 runs to 16 residues. The germline gives CDR1 MNHEY, CDR2 SVGAGI. Trimming shortened V by 3 bases and J by 0 bases, and 9 bases separated the two germline ends. CDR3 coding DNA: TGTGCCAGCAGTTATCTGGCCGACTCTGGGGCCAACGTCCTGACTTTC. This encodes CASSYLADSGANVLTF.

This sequence joins TRBV2 and TRBJ2-3; 13 nucleotides align to TRBD2. J gave up 6 bases and V 6 bases, and 9 bases lay outside the gene matches. This CDR3 comprises 16 residues. The V gene's germline CDR1 is SNHLY and CDR2 FYNNEI. CDR3 amino acids: CASSRITSGGADTQYF. CDR3 DNA sequence: TGTGCCAGCAGCAGAATAACTAGCGGGGGGGCCGATACGCAGTATTTT.

V usage is TRBV6-6 and J usage is TRBJ2-7; 8 bases agree with TRBD1. The CDR3 totals 14 residues. Germline V gene lookup returns CDR1 MNHNY and CDR2 SVGAGI (reference sequence). Trimming took 8 bases from V and 3 from J; bases not matched to a gene: 9. CDR3 coding DNA: TGTGCCAGCGCCCACCGGGACAGGCACTACGAGCAGTACTTC. Translating it yields CASAHRDRHYEQYF.

This clone was observed a handful of times. This chain connects TRBV2 to TRBJ2-5, with 13 bases lining up with TRBD2. The CDR3 loop spans 14 amino acids. Germline V gene data show CDR1 as SNHLY and CDR2 as FYNNEI. V lost 9 bases, J lost 5 bases, and 6 bases stayed unmatched. For the CDR3, the DNA is TGTGCCAGGTGGCCGGGACTAGCGGGGGAGACCCAGTACTTC. Translating gives CARWPGLAGETQYF.

CDR3 sequence reads: CASRLGTGGPETQYF. The CDR3 DNA is TGTGCCAGCAGACTGGGGACAGGGGGCCCGGAGACCCAGTACTTC. The chain combines TRBV28 with TRBJ2-5; 12 nucleotides agree with TRBD1. This CDR3 is built from 15 residues. The germline V gene has CDR1 MDHEN and CDR2 SYDVKM. The V gene end was trimmed by 6 bases and the J gene end by 5 bases; junction bases not matched to a gene: 7.

This clone was observed once. The chain has TRBV4-2 and TRBJ2-6; 7 bases map to TRBD2. Trimming took 1 base from V and 1 from J; bases not matched to a gene: 10. Germline V gene sequence: CDR1 LGHNA, CDR2 YNFKEQ. The CDR3 is 19 residues long. CDR3: CASSQVGRTSLSGANVLTF. In DNA form, the CDR3 reads TGTGCCAGCAGCCAAGTAGGGAGGACTAGTCTGTCTGGGGCCAACGTCCTGACTTTC.

This chain links TRBV5-1 with TRBJ1-6, with 7 bases fitting TRBD1. In germline, CDR1 is SGHRS, CDR2 YFSETQ. The CDR3 is made up of 15 amino acids. Trimming at V came to 4 bases and at J to 7 bases, leaving 8 bases not matched to a gene. Written as DNA, the CDR3 is TGCGCCAGCAGCCCCCGACAGGGAGAAAATTCACCCCTCCACTTT. This sequence encodes CASSPRQGENSPLHF.

This rearrangement joins TRBV10-3 to TRBJ1-5; 11 bases are shared with TRBD1. This CDR3 region has 18 residues. Unmatched junction bases numbered 11, after V lost 2 bases and J lost 5 bases. CDR1 is ENHRY, CDR2 SYGVKD, per germline. The CDR3 is CAISETVGQGDWYQPQHF. CDR3 DNA: TGTGCCATCAGTGAGACGGTGGGACAGGGGGATTGGTATCAGCCCCAGCATTTT.